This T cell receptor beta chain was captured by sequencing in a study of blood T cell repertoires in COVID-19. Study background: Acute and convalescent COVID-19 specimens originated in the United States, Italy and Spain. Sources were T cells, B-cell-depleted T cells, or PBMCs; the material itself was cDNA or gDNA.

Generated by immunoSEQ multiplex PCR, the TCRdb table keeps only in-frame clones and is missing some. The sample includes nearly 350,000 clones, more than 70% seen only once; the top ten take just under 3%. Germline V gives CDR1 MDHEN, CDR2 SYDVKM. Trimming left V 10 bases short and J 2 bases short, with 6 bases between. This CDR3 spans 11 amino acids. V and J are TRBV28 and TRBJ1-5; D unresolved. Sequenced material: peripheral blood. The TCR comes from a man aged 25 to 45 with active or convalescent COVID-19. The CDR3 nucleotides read TGTGCCACCGGGGGCAATCAGCCCCAGCATTTT. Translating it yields CATGGNQPQHF.